This T cell receptor beta chain derives from a study of identical twins. Study-level points and caveats: There was more out-of-frame TCR alpha sharing in monozygotic twins than models estimated. Memory repertoires lacked the insertion deficit that abundant cord blood beta clonotypes showed.

The germline CDR1 and CDR2 sequences are SGHRS and YFSETQ. The CDR3 covers 14 residues. Trimming removed 3 bases from V and 9 bases from J; junction bases left unmatched: 11. Template switching added a universal primer site, and cDNA bore unique molecular identifiers. TCRdb re-called the 5' RACE reads through MiXCR, storing one row per CDR3 protein. The sample lists 400,000 to 600,000 distinct CDR3 sequences, about a fifth occurring once. Healthy Caucasians made up all donors. Notes on this clonotype: No antigen is known for it.

This sample also appeared in a second study, on yellow fever vaccine responses in identical twins.

The rearrangement links TRBV5-1 to TRBJ1-2; 7 nucleotides line up with TRBD1. This clonotype originated in a woman aged 18-35 years in good health. The material sequenced was CD4+ T cells sorted from blood. The CDR3 reads CASSSTGTATSYTF. The CDR3 DNA follows: TGCGCCAGCAGCTCTACCGGGACAGCAACGAGCTACACCTTC.